These 24 T cell receptor beta chains came from one sample sequenced in a study of CD8+CD57+ T cells in acquired aplastic anemia. TCR beta VDJ and CDR3 profiles were obtained from a genomic DNA template. TCRdb analysed the reads with MiXCR anew, one entry per CDR3 protein. This sample has 150,000 to 200,000 distinct CDR3 sequences; nearly 50% occur once, and the top ten carry about an eighth. Patients chosen for sequencing had CD8+CD57+ cells that had expanded, as shown by flow cytometry. The sample consisted of sorted CD4+, CD8+, or CD8+CD57+ T cells (not recorded which) from PBMCs. The receptors come from a human donor with aplastic anemia.

The V call is TRBV10-3, the J call TRBJ1-1; 9 bases are shared with TRBD1. Germline loops: CDR1 ENHRY, CDR2 SYGVKD. V lost 7 bases, J lost 4 bases, and 10 bases stayed unmatched. CDR3 size: 15 residues. CDR3 sequence reads: CAITRGQGRSTEAFF. The CDR3 DNA follows: TGTGCCATCACCAGAGGACAGGGGAGATCCACTGAAGCTTTCTTT.

This clonotype was observed at least ten times. The rearrangement links TRBV5-1 to TRBJ1-2; TRBD1 matches at 7 bases. The CDR3 loop spans 14 amino acids. V was clipped by 5 bases and J by 3 bases; unmatched bases: 7. The germline V gene encodes CDR1 SGHRS and CDR2 YFSETQ. The CDR3: CASSIQGSDYGYTF. In nucleotides, the CDR3 is TGCGCCAGCAGTATACAGGGGTCGGACTATGGCTACACCTTC.

The CDR3 here is CASSSRTGRVETQYF. CDR3 DNA sequence: TGTGCCAGCAGTTCGAGGACAGGGCGGGTTGAGACCCAGTACTTC. The chain is built from TRBV2 and TRBJ2-5, with 8 positions matching TRBD1. The germline V gene encodes CDR1 SNHLY and CDR2 FYNNEI. Trimming removed 5 bases from V and 5 bases from J; junction bases left unmatched: 10. This CDR3 has 15 residues.

The V gene is TRBV7-9, the J gene TRBJ1-1; D unclear. V dropped 5 bases and J dropped 0 bases, with 13 bases sitting between them. The CDR3 totals 15 residues. Germline lookup yields CDR1 SEHNR and CDR2 FQNEAQ (reference sequence). The CDR3 sequence is CASSVPGPMNTEAFF. The CDR3 DNA is TGTGCCAGCAGCGTCCCCGGCCCGATGAACACTGAAGCTTTCTTT.

This clonotype was seen many times. The rearrangement uses TRBV5-1 and TRBJ2-2; a weak D match, TRBD1 (6 bases). The germline CDR1 and CDR2 sequences are SGHRS and YFSETQ. V was clipped by 5 bases and J by 3 bases, with 11 bases between them. This CDR3 contains 14 residues. CDR3 in DNA: TGCGCCAGCAGGGTACAGGGAGACACCGGGGAGCTGTTTTTT. It specifies CASRVQGDTGELFF.

About this clonotype: A single base separates this from a much larger clone, so it may be a read error. V usage is TRBV29-1 and J usage is TRBJ1-2; D gene ambiguous. Germline V gene data show CDR1 as SQVTM and CDR2 as ANQGSEA. The CDR3 has 11 amino acids. V was pared by 8 bases and J by 4 bases, with 11 bases between. The CDR3 DNA follows: TGCAGCTACGTGGACCCCTATGGCTACACCTTC. This encodes CSYVDPYGYTF. Full variable domain (missing parts from reference TRBV29-1 and TRBJ1-2): SAVISQKPSRDICQRGTSLTIQCQVDSQVTMMFWYRQQPGQSLTLIATANQGSEATYESGFVIDKFPISRPNLTFSTLTVSNMSPEDSSIYLCSYVDPYGYTFGSGTRLTVV.

The V and J genes are TRBV12-3 or TRBV12-4 and TRBJ2-7; the D is unclear. Trimming took off 11 bases at V and 3 bases at J, with 20 bases between the two ends. The CDR3 contains 14 residues. The CDR3 coding sequence is TGTGCCTCAACCCTAGGTGAATTAAGCTACGAGCAGTACTTC. It is translated as CASTLGELSYEQYF.

This clonotype was detected many times. The chain employs TRBV20-1 and TRBJ1-5, with TRBD1 matching 10 bases. The trim removed 3 bases at V and 5 bases at J, leaving 7 bases unmatched. This CDR3 has 15 amino acids. From germline, CDR1 is DFQATT and CDR2 SNEGSKA (reference sequence). The CDR3 DNA reads as TGCAGTGCTAGCCCAGGGACAGGGGTTCATCAGCCCCAGCATTTT. It encodes CSASPGTGVHQPQHF.

The CDR3 bases are TGTGCCAGCAGCTTAGCTGGGGCTAGCGGGGGTTACGAGCAGTACTTC. This codes for CASSLAGASGGYEQYF. The chain links TRBV11-1 to TRBJ2-7; 10 nucleotides align to TRBD2. V trimming: 0 bases; J trimming: 4 bases; junction bases outside the gene matches: 6. The CDR3 has 16 residues. Germline lookup yields CDR1 SGHAT and CDR2 FQDESV (reference sequence).

The sample holds many counts of this clonotype. The chain is built from TRBV19 and TRBJ1-3; no clear D. The CDR3 totals 13 residues. The germline V gene encodes CDR1 LNHDA and CDR2 SQIVND (reference sequence). V was shortened by 5 bases and J by 0 bases, with 5 bases between the two germline ends. As DNA, the CDR3 is TGTGCCAGTAGTTGGGCCTCTGGAAACACCATATATTTT. Translating gives CASSWASGNTIYF.

As concerns this clonotype: An end of the junction differs from the germline gene, which may be a read error. The gene calls are TRBV2 and TRBJ2-1; 8 bases align to TRBD1. In germline, CDR1 is SNHLY, CDR2 FYNNEI. The CDR3 is 15 residues long. CDR3: CASSEVTGVTNEQFF. In DNA, the CDR3 is TGTGCCAGCAGCGAAGTGACAGGGGTAACCAATGAGCAGTTCTTC.

On this clonotype: No conserved phenylalanine or tryptophan is present at the end of the CDR3, so a read error is the likely explanation. The chain employs TRBV20-1 and TRBJ2-3; tentative D call: TRBD2 (7 bases). Trimming pared 6 bases from V and 0 bases from J, leaving 19 bases between. The germline V gene encodes CDR1 DFQATT and CDR2 SNEGSKA (reference sequence). The CDR3 has 16 amino acids. The CDR3 nucleotides read TGCAGTGCCCCTCAATCCGGGGGGCCCAGCACAGATACGCAGTATTCT. Residues: CSAPQSGGPSTDTQYS.

V usage is TRBV12-5 and J usage is TRBJ1-5, with D possibly being TRBD1 (6 bases). Germline CDR1 LGHNT, CDR2 FRNRAP. The V end was cut by 6 bases, the J end by 9 bases, with 15 bases between. This CDR3 is 13 amino acids long. The CDR3: CASGRDTLGPQHF. As DNA, the CDR3 is TGTGCTAGTGGAAGGGACACCCTGGGGCCCCAGCATTTT.

This clonotype appeared a single time. One junction end disagrees with the germline gene, perhaps due to a read error. The chain is built from TRBV20-1 and TRBJ2-7; 8 bases map to TRBD2. CDR1 is DFQATT and CDR2 is SNEGSKA in the germline V gene (reference sequence). CDR3 length: 13 residues. The DNA for the CDR3 is TGCAGTGCTAGGAAAGCGGGAGCGTACGAGCAGCACTTC. Residues: CSARKAGAYEQHF.

This clonotype was seen many times. The V call is TRBV10-2, the J call TRBJ1-2; the D gene is possibly TRBD1 (5 bases). Germline assignment: CDR1 WSHSY and CDR2 SAAADI. The V end lost 5 bases, the J end lost 8 bases, and 15 bases lay between the germline ends. The CDR3 is 13 residues long. CDR3: CASSPSGYGGYTF. CDR3 DNA sequence: TGCGCCAGCAGTCCATCAGGGTATGGAGGCTACACCTTC.

The chain carries TRBV30 and TRBJ1-3; D unclear. This CDR3 spans 14 amino acids. The germline gives CDR1 GTSNPN, CDR2 SVGIG (reference sequence). The V and J ends lost 5 bases and 0 bases respectively, with 11 bases between them. DNA for the CDR3: TGTGCCTGGTCTTATCTGAGCTCTGGAAACACCATATATTTT. Encoded protein: CAWSYLSSGNTIYF. The full variable domain, its missing parts supplied by reference TRBV30 and TRBJ1-3, is SQTIHQWPATLVQPVGSPLSLECTVEGTSNPNLYWYRQAAGRGLQLLFYSVGIGQISSEVPQNLSASRPQDRQFILSSKKLLLSDSGFYLCAWSYLSSGNTIYFGEGSWLTVV.

The V and J genes are TRBV16 and TRBJ1-2; D is uncertain. CDR3 length: 14 amino acids. Per germline, CDR1 KGHSY and CDR2 FQNENV. With 2 bases removed from V and 3 bases from J, the gap between germline ends came to 10 bases. CDR3 amino acids: CASSQLSGDYGYTF. The CDR3 nucleotides read TGTGCCAGCAGCCAACTGTCGGGAGACTATGGCTACACCTTC.

The chain links TRBV12-3 or TRBV12-4 to TRBJ1-5, with 7 positions matching TRBD1. The CDR3 runs to 15 residues. V was pared by 6 bases and J by 4 bases, with 9 bases of the junction left unmatched. The CDR3 nucleotides read TGTGCCAGCAGATTTCCAGGGGGTGGAAATCAGCCCCAGCATTTT. Its protein is CASRFPGGGNQPQHF.

The V call is TRBV29-1, the J call TRBJ1-2; the D is unclear. The CDR3 extends over 15 amino acids. Deletions cut 2 bases from V and 0 bases from J, with 13 bases between. Germline CDR1 SQVTM, CDR2 ANQGSEA. CDR3 nucleotide sequence: TGCAGCGTTGAAAGAACGGAAGGTACTAACTATGGCTACACCTTC. Amino acids: CSVERTEGTNYGYTF.

This chain links TRBV24-1 with TRBJ1-5, with 7 bases that match TRBD1. Germline V CDR1 and CDR2: KGHDR, SFDVKD. This CDR3 spans 14 amino acids. J was trimmed by 4 bases and V by 7 bases; bases with no gene match: 6. The DNA of the CDR3 is TGTGCCACCAGGGGCAGGGGGGATAATCAGCCCCAGCATTTT. Translated, it gives CATRGRGDNQPQHF.

This clonotype showed up many times. This sequence joins TRBV5-5 and TRBJ2-3, with a tentative D call TRBD1 (9 bases). The germline V gene has CDR1 SGHKS and CDR2 YYEKEE (reference sequence). The CDR3 totals 16 residues. V was shortened by 6 bases and J by 14 bases, with 31 bases between the two germline ends. CDR3 in DNA: TGTGCCAGCAACGACTACCGGGACAGGGTTGGGACTAGGGCGTATTTT. Encoded protein: CASNDYRDRVGTRAYF.

This sequence joins TRBV7-3 and TRBJ2-1, with a tentative D call TRBD2 (7 bases). Trimming shortened V by 1 base and J by 13 bases, and 11 bases separated the two germline ends. CDR1 and CDR2 from the germline V gene are SGHTA and FQGTGA. The CDR3 covers 12 residues. In DNA form, the CDR3 reads TGTGCCAGCAGCTTAAGAGGGGGGGCTCAGTTCTTC. Translating it yields CASSLRGGAQFF.

This sequence joins TRBV24-1 and TRBJ2-7; D is undetermined. V was trimmed by 12 bases and J by 5 bases, leaving 10 bases between them. CDR3 size: 10 residues. Germline assignment: CDR1 KGHDR and CDR2 SFDVKD. For the CDR3, the DNA is TGTGCCTCGACAATCCACGAGCAGTACTTC. Residues: CASTIHEQYF.

In DNA form, the CDR3 reads TGTGCCAGCACTCAAGCGGGAGGGGGTGAGCAGTTCTTC. Its protein product is CASTQAGGGEQFF. This sequence joins TRBV7-6 and TRBJ2-1; 10 bases match TRBD2. Losses at the gene ends were 7 bases for V and 9 bases for J; bases not matched to a gene: 6. The V gene's germline CDR1 is SGHVS and CDR2 FNYEAQ. This CDR3 is 13 amino acids long.